These 21 T cell receptor beta chains originate from one sample sequenced in a study of T cell clones after liver transplantation (dated by TCRdb to between 2019 and 2020). The library relied on the immunoSEQ multiplex PCR assay. TCRdb holds this immuneACCESS table with in-frame rearrangements only. Some clones are missing; in checked studies, unresolved V genes explain under half, and the rest has no known cause. The sample records about 60,000 clones, about 64% of which are singletons. The ten largest clonotypes hold over 14% of the sample. The sample's time point label, decoded: pre-transplant. The sample in question was CD4+ T cells from blood, obtained before liver transplant. All receptors come from a human donor who received a liver transplant.

The V call is TRBV7-2, the J call TRBJ1-2; 7 bases are shared with TRBD1. The J segment lost 4 bases and the V segment lost 3 bases, leaving 5 bases of the junction unmatched. This CDR3 region has 14 residues. Germline V gene data show CDR1 as SGHTA and CDR2 as FQGNSA. DNA for the CDR3: TGTGCCAGCAGCTTCCCGACAGGGACCTATGGCTACACCTTC. Encoded protein: CASSFPTGTYGYTF.

This rearrangement joins TRBV28 to TRBJ2-1; D is undetermined. The ends were cut back, 0 bases at V and 2 bases at J, with 8 bases in the middle. The CDR3 runs 15 residues. Germline assignment: CDR1 MDHEN and CDR2 SYDVKM. Here the CDR3 reads CASSLWSKTYNEQFF. The CDR3 nucleotides read TGTGCCAGCAGTTTATGGTCTAAAACCTACAATGAGCAGTTCTTC.

This chain connects TRBV18 to TRBJ1-4; 8 bases are shared with TRBD1. Germline assignment: CDR1 KGHSH and CDR2 LQKENI. The CDR3 extends over 15 amino acids. Unmatched junction bases numbered 5, after V lost 1 base and J lost 7 bases. Here the CDR3 reads CASSPLQGTGEKLFF. CDR3 nucleotides: TGTGCCAGCTCACCACTACAGGGGACAGGTGAAAAACTGTTTTTT.

The chain joins TRBV11-1 to TRBJ1-2, with TRBD1 as a possible D gene (5 bases). The germline V gene has CDR1 SGHAT and CDR2 FQDESV (reference sequence). The CDR3 is 15 amino acids. The V and J ends lost 2 bases and 0 bases respectively, with 10 bases between them. The CDR3 spells CASSLSGRTNYGYTF. CDR3 nucleotides: TGTGCCAGCAGCTTATCAGGGCGCACTAACTATGGCTACACCTTC.

The V gene is TRBV28, the J gene TRBJ2-7; 9 bases match TRBD1. With V trimmed by 5 bases and J by 3 bases, 17 bases remained unmatched. Germline CDR1 MDHEN, CDR2 SYDVKM. There are 18 residues in the CDR3. The CDR3 loop is CASSTIRPGMTGGYEQYF. DNA for the CDR3: TGTGCCAGCAGTACAATACGCCCCGGGATGACAGGGGGCTACGAGCAGTACTTC.

This chain links TRBV6-5 with TRBJ2-7; a possible D gene is TRBD1 (5 bases). The germline V and J ends were trimmed by 6 bases and 4 bases, with 13 bases remaining between them. The V gene's germline CDR1 is MNHEY and CDR2 SVGAGI. This CDR3 comprises 13 residues. CDR3: CASRLTVGYEQYF. DNA for the CDR3: TGTGCCAGCAGATTGACAGTTGGTTACGAGCAGTACTTC.

Regarding this clone: Compared with germline, one end of the junction differs, possibly owing to a read error. The V call is TRBV28, the J call TRBJ1-6; D remains ambiguous. This CDR3 has 13 amino acids. From germline, CDR1 is MDHEN and CDR2 SYDVKM. The CDR3 nucleotides read TGTGCCAGCAGTTTTCGCACCCAGGATTTCATCTTATTT. Protein product: CASSFRTQDFILF.

This clone is categorized as medium-sized. The chain combines TRBV2 with TRBJ2-3; D is uncertain. V dropped 7 bases and J dropped 2 bases, with 7 bases sitting between them. The CDR3 sequence is 12 residues long. Germline-derived CDR1 and CDR2 are SNHLY and FYNNEI. The DNA for the CDR3 is TGTGCCAGCACCGGTAACACAGATACGCAGTATTTT. Translating it yields CASTGNTDTQYF.

The genes are TRBV6-5 and TRBJ1-3, with TRBD1 identical over 7 bases. This CDR3 contains 14 residues. V was pared by 6 bases and J by 6 bases, with 8 bases of the junction left unmatched. Germline lookup yields CDR1 MNHEY and CDR2 SVGAGI. This CDR3 is CASSPTGFKNTIYF. The CDR3 DNA sequence: TGTGCCAGCAGCCCGACAGGGTTCAAAAACACCATATATTTT.

The chain links TRBV6-1 to TRBJ1-5, with D unclear. Trimming stripped 1 base from V and 0 bases from J, with 10 bases between. This CDR3 contains 16 residues. Germline assignment: CDR1 MNHNS and CDR2 SASEGT. The DNA of the CDR3 is TGTGCCAGCAGTGAAGTAGAGGCCTATAGCAATCAGCCCCAGCATTTT. Translating it yields CASSEVEAYSNQPQHF.

The V call is TRBV11-2, the J call TRBJ1-4, with D unresolved. This CDR3 has 13 residues. The ends were cut back, 2 bases at V and 7 bases at J, with 8 bases in the middle. Germline values: CDR1 SGHAT, CDR2 FQNNGV. The CDR3 DNA is TGTGCCAGCAGCTTACAGAGGTCTGAAAAACTGTTTTTT. Its protein is CASSLQRSEKLFF.

This clone occurred a few times. This chain links TRBV5-4 with TRBJ1-4; 9 bases agree with TRBD1. The germline gives CDR1 SGHNT, CDR2 YYREEE (reference sequence). Unmatched junction bases numbered 3, after V lost 10 bases and J lost 11 bases. CDR3 length equals 10 residues. The CDR3 region is CAWGTGKLFF. DNA for the CDR3: TGTGCCTGGGGGACAGGGAAACTGTTTTTT.

The V call is TRBV7-8, the J call TRBJ2-7, with 7 bases that match TRBD1. With 5 bases clipped from V and 2 bases from J, the junction kept 9 bases outside the gene matches. The germline gives CDR1 SGHVS, CDR2 FQNEAQ. CDR3 length: 15 amino acids. CDR3 sequence: CASSRTGQNTYEQYF. DNA of the CDR3: TGTGCCAGCAGCCGAACGGGACAGAATACCTACGAGCAGTACTTC.

The chain recombines TRBV7-2 with TRBJ2-5; no definite D call. The CDR3 length is 13 residues. The germline V and J ends were trimmed by 1 base and 5 bases, with 8 bases remaining between them. CDR1 is SGHTA, CDR2 FQGNSA, per germline. The CDR3 region has the DNA TGTGCCAGCAGCTTAGATTACCGGGAGACCCAGTACTTC. It encodes CASSLDYRETQYF.

The chain employs TRBV5-4 and TRBJ2-7; 8 bases are shared with TRBD2. Per germline, CDR1 SGHNT and CDR2 YYREEE (reference sequence). The CDR3 is made up of 15 amino acids. Trimming took 4 bases from V and 0 from J; bases not matched to a gene: 6. CDR3 sequence reads: CASSPGGGNSYEQYF. In DNA form, the CDR3 reads TGTGCCAGCAGCCCGGGCGGGGGGAACTCCTACGAGCAGTACTTC.

CDR3 in amino acids: CASSSPLGQYF. The CDR3, as DNA: TGTGCCAGCAGTTCACCGCTCGGGCAGTACTTC. This chain uses TRBV28 with TRBJ2-7; D gene uncertain. In germline, CDR1 is MDHEN, CDR2 SYDVKM. The CDR3 spans 11 residues. Trimming stripped 4 bases from V and 9 bases from J, with 10 bases between.

The J gene is TRBJ2-3, the V gene TRBV30, with D maybe TRBD2 (6 bases). V lost 3 bases, J lost 2 bases, and 15 bases lay in between. Germline values: CDR1 GTSNPN, CDR2 SVGIG (reference sequence). This CDR3 is built from 15 residues. DNA for the CDR3: TGTGCCTGGAGCGGCGGGGACTCCCTCACAGATACGCAGTATTTT. Translation gives CAWSGGDSLTDTQYF.

V gene TRBV18 combines with J gene TRBJ2-7; the match to TRBD1 covers 11 bases. The CDR3 consists of 13 residues. With V trimmed by 11 bases and J by 4 bases, 7 bases remained unmatched. CDR1 is KGHSH and CDR2 is LQKENI in the germline V gene. The DNA of the CDR3 is TGTGCCGGAGGACAGGGGGCTGGATACGAGCAGTACTTC. Translation: CAGGQGAGYEQYF.

The chain joins TRBV19 to TRBJ1-6, with D possibly being TRBD1 (5 bases). Trimming left V 6 bases short and J 5 bases short, with 11 bases between. CDR1 and CDR2 (germline): LNHDA, SQIVND (reference sequence). CDR3 length: 14 residues. The CDR3 region has the DNA TGTGCCAGTAGGGACAAGAACCATAATTCACCCCTCCACTTT. Translated, it gives CASRDKNHNSPLHF.

The genes are TRBV15 and TRBJ1-2, with D unclear. The CDR3 totals 15 residues. CDR1 LNHNV and CDR2 YYDKDF come from the germline V gene (reference sequence). V lost 5 bases and J lost 5, with 18 bases in between. The CDR3 loop reads CATSFLLGVEYGYTF. DNA for the CDR3: TGTGCCACCAGCTTTCTACTCGGGGTAGAGTATGGCTACACCTTC. Full variable domain (rest looked up from reference TRBV15 and TRBJ1-2): DAMVIQNPRYQVTQFGKPVTLSCSQTLNHNVMYWYQQKSSQAPKLLFHYYDKDFNNEADTPDNFQSRRPNTSFCFLDIRSPGLGDTAMYLCATSFLLGVEYGYTFGSGTRLTVV.

The rearrangement joins TRBV19 to TRBJ1-6; D not resolved. V lost 6 bases to trimming and J lost 5 bases, with 5 bases between them. Germline CDR1 and CDR2: LNHDA and SQIVND (reference sequence). The CDR3 runs 12 residues. The CDR3 coding sequence is TGTGCCAGTAGACAGAATAATTCACCCCTCCACTTT. It encodes CASRQNNSPLHF.